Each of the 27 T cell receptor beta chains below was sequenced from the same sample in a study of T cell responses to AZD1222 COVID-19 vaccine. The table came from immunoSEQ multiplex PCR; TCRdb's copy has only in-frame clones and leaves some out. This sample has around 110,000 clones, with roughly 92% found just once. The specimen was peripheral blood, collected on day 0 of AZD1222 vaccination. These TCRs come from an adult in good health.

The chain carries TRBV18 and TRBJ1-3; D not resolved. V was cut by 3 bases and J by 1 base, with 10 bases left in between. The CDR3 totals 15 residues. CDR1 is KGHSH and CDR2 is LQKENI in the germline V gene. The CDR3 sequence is CASSPGRESGNTIYF. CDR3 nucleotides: TGTGCCAGCTCACCCGGAAGGGAGTCTGGAAACACCATATATTTT.

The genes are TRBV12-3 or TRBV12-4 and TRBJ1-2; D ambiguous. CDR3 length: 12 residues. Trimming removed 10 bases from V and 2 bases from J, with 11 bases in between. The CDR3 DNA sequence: TGTGCCACCATGCGACAAAACTATGGCTACACCTTC. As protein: CATMRQNYGYTF.

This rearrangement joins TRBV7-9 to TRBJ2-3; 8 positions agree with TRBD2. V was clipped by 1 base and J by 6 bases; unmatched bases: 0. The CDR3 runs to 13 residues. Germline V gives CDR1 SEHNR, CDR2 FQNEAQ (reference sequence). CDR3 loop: CASSLEREDTQYF. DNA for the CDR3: TGTGCCAGCAGCTTAGAGCGGGAGGATACGCAGTATTTT.

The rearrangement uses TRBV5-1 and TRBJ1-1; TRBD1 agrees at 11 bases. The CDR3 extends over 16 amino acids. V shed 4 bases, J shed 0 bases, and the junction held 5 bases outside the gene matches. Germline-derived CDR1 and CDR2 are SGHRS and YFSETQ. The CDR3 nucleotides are TGCGCCAGCAGCCAATGGACAGGGGGCGTGAACACTGAAGCTTTCTTT. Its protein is CASSQWTGGVNTEAFF.

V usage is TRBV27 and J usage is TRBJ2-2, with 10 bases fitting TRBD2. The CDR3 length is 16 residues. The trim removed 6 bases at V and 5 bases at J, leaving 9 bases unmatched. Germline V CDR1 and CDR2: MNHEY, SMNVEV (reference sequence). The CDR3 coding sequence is TGTGCCAGCAGCCGGACTAGCGGAGGGGGGACCGGGGAGCTGTTTTTT. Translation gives CASSRTSGGGTGELFF.

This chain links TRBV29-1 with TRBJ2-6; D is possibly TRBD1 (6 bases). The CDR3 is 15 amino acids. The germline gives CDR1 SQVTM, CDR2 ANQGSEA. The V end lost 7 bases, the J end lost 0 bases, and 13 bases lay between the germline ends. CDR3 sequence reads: CSAVKGGSGANVLTF. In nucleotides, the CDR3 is TGCAGCGCGGTGAAAGGGGGCTCTGGGGCCAACGTCCTGACTTTC.

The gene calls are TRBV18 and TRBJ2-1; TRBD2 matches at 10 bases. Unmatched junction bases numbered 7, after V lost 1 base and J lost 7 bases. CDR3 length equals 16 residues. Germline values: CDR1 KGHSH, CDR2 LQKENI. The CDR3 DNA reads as TGTGCCAGCTCACCACGCCTAGCGGGAGATAGGAATGAGCAGTTCTTC. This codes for CASSPRLAGDRNEQFF.

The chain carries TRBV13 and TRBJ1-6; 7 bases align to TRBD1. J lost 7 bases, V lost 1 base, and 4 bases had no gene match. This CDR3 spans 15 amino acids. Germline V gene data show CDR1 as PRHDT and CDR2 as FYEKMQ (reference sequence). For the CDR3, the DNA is TGTGCCAGCAGCTTAGTGGGCAGGGGGAATTCACCCCTCCACTTT. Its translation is CASSLVGRGNSPLHF.

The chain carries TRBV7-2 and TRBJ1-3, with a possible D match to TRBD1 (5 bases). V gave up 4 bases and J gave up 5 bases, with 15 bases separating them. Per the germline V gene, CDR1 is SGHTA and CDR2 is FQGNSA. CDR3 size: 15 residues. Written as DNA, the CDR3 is TGTGCCAGCAGCTCCAGGGTCAGCGGGAGAAACACCATATATTTT. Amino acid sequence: CASSSRVSGRNTIYF.

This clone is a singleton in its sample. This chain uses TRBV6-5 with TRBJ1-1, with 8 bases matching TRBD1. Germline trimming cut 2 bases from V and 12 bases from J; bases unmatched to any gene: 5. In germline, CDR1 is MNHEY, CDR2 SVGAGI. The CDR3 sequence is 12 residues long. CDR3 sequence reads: CASSYPGQGTFF. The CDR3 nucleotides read TGTGCCAGCAGTTACCCCGGACAGGGAACTTTCTTT.

CDR3 DNA sequence: TGTGCCAGCAGCTTAGCCGACAGCCCCTACACCTTC. Its protein product is CASSLADSPYTF. V and J are TRBV7-9 and TRBJ1-2, with D maybe TRBD1 (5 bases). The germline V and J ends were trimmed by 0 bases and 10 bases, with 9 bases remaining between them. The CDR3 consists of 12 residues. Germline assignment: CDR1 SEHNR and CDR2 FQNEAQ (reference sequence).

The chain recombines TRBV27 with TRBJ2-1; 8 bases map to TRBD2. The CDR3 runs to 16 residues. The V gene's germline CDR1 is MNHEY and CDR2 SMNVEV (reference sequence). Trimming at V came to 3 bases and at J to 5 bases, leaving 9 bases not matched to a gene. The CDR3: CASSLRSGGPNNEQFF. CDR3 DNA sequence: TGTGCCAGCAGTTTGCGCTCGGGAGGGCCGAACAATGAGCAGTTCTTC.

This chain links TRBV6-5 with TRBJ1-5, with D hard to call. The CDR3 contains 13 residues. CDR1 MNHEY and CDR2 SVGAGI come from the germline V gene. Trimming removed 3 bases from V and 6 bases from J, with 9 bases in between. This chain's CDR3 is CASSYSRGQPQHF. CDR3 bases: TGTGCCAGCAGTTATTCTCGGGGTCAGCCCCAGCATTTT.

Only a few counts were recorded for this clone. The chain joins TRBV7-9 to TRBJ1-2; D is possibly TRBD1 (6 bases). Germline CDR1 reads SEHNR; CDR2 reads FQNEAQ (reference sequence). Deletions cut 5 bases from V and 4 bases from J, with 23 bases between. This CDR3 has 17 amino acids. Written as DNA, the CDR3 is TGTGCCAGCAGCCCAAGCGGTGGGACAAGCCCACTCTATGGCTACACCTTC. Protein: CASSPSGGTSPLYGYTF.

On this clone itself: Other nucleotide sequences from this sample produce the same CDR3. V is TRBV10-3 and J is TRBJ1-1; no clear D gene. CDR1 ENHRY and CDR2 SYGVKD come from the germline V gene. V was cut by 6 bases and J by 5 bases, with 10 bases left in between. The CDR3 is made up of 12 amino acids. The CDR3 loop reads CAIRVTGTEAFF. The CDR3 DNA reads TGTGCCATCAGGGTGACGGGAACTGAAGCTTTCTTT.

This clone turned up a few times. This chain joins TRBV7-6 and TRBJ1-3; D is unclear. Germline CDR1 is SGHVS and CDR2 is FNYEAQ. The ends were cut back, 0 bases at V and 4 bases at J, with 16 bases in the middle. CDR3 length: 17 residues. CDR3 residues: CASSLAYDTIIGNTIYF. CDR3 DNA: TGTGCCAGCAGCTTAGCCTATGACACGATCATCGGAAACACCATATATTTT.

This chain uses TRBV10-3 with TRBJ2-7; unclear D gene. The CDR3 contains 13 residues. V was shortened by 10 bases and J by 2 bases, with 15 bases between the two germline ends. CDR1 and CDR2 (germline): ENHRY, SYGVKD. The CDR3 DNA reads TGTGCCACCTCCGTGGGCAGTGCCTACGAGCAGTACTTC. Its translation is CATSVGSAYEQYF.

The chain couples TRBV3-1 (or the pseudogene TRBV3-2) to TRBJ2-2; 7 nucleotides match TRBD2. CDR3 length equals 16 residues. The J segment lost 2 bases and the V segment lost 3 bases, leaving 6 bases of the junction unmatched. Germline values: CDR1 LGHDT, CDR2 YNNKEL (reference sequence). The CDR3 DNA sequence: TGTGCCAGCAGCCACTACGGGGGGACTAACACCGGGGAGCTGTTTTTT. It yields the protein CASSHYGGTNTGELFF.

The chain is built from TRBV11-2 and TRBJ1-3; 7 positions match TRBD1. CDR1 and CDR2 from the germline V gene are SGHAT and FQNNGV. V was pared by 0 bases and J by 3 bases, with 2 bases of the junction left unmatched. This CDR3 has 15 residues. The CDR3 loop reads CASSLDGTVGNTIYF. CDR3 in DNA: TGTGCCAGCAGCTTAGATGGGACAGTTGGAAACACCATATATTTT.

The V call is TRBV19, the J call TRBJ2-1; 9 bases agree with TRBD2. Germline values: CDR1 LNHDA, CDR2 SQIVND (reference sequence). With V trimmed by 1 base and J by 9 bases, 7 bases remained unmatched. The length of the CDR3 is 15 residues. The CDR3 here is CASSIGGGAFVEQFF. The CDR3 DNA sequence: TGTGCCAGTAGTATAGGCGGGGGGGCTTTTGTTGAGCAGTTCTTC.

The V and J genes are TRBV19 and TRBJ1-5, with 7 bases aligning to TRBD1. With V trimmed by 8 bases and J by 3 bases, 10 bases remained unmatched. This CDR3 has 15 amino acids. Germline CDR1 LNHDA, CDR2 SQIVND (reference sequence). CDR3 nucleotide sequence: TGTGCCAGTGGTGAGACAGGGCGGTTCAATCAGCCCCAGCATTTT. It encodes CASGETGRFNQPQHF.

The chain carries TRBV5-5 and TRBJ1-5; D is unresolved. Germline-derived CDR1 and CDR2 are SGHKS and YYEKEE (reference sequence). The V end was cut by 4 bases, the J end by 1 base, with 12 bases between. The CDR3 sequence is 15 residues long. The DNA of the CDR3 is TGTGCCAGCAGCATGGGCCAGGAAAGCAATCAGCCCCAGCATTTT. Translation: CASSMGQESNQPQHF. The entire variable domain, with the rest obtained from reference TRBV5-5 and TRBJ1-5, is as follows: DAGVTQSPTHLIKTRGQQVTLRCSPISGHKSVSWYQQVLGQGPQFIFQYYEKEERGRGNFPDRFSARQFPNYSSELNVNALLLGDSALYLCASSMGQESNQPQHFGDGTRLSIL.

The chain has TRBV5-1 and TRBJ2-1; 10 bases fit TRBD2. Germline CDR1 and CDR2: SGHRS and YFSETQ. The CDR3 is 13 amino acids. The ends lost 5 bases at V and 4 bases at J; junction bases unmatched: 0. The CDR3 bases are TGCGCCAGCAGACTAGCGGGGTACAATGAGCAGTTCTTC. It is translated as CASRLAGYNEQFF.

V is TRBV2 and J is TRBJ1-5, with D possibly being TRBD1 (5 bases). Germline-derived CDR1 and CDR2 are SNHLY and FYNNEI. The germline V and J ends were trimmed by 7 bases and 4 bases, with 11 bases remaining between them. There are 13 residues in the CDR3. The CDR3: CASNIQGNQPQHF. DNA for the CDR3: TGTGCCAGCAACATCCAGGGAAATCAGCCCCAGCATTTT.

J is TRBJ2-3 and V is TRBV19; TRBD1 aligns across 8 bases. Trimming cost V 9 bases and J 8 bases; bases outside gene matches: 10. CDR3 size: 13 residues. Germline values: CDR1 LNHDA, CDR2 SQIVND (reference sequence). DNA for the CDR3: TGTGCCAGCGAAAGTCGGACAGGGCCTACGCAGTATTTT. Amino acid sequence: CASESRTGPTQYF.

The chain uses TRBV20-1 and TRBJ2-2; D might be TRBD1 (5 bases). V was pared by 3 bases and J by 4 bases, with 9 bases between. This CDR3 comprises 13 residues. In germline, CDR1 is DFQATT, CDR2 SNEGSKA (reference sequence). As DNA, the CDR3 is TGCAGTGCTAGTGACAGAGTCACCGGGGAGCTGTTTTTT. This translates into CSASDRVTGELFF.

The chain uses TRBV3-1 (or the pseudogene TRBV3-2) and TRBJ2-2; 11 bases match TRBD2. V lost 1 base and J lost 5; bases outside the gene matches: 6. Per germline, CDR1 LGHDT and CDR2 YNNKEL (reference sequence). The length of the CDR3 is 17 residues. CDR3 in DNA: TGTGCCAGCAGCCAAGGGGGACTAGCGGAACTTACCGGGGAGCTGTTTTTT. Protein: CASSQGGLAELTGELFF.